A selection of T cell receptor beta chains follows, all from one sample in a study of blood T cells in healthy people across ages. TCRdb independently ran MiXCR on the 5' RACE reads; one entry per CDR3 protein. The sample has about 830,000 distinct CDR3 sequences, more than 45% seen once. The sample was blood. The receptor source for this set is a man aged 30-40 years in good health. CDR3s include the opening cysteine and the closing phenylalanine or tryptophan. D genes are given only for firm matches. The size of a clone is reported for some rows only, either as once, few or many, or as a class for expanded clones.

>TRBJ1-2|-|14|-|TRBV4-3
CASSQVMGSRGYTF
TGCGCCAGCAGCCAAGTAATGGGCTCGCGGGGCTACACCTTC
>TRBJ2-1|TRBD1|14|-|TRBV20-1
CSARGDRGINEQFF
TGCAGTGCCAGAGGGGACAGGGGGATAAATGAGCAGTTCTTC
>TRBJ2-2|-|16|-|TRBV12-3/TRBV12-4
CASSLRVSFGPGELFF
TGTGCCAGCAGTTTACGCGTTAGCTTTGGCCCCGGGGAGCTGTTTTTT
>TRBJ2-7|-|13|-|TRBV20-1
CSARDSNSYEQYF
TGCAGTGCTAGGGATTCCAACTCCTACGAGCAGTACTTC
>TRBJ2-1|-|15|few|TRBV13
CASSTSRGSYNEQFF
TGTGCCAGCAGCACCTCACGTGGGTCCTACAATGAGCAGTTCTTC
>TRBJ1-6|-|17|-|TRBV28
CASRVDGEASYNSPLHF
TGTGCCAGCAGGGTTGACGGGGAAGCCTCCTATAATTCACCCCTCCACTTT
>TRBJ2-1|TRBD1|15|-|TRBV7-9
CASSLRQGIENEQFF
TGTGCCAGCAGCCTGCGACAGGGTATCGAAAATGAGCAGTTCTTC
>TRBJ2-1|-|14|-|TRBV9
CASSSVVGGNEQFF
TGTGCCAGCAGCTCGGTAGTGGGCGGGAATGAGCAGTTCTTC
>TRBJ2-7|-|12|-|TRBV20-1
CSYRGDSYEQYF
TGCAGCTATCGCGGAGACTCCTACGAGCAGTACTTC
>TRBJ2-4|TRBD1|15|-|TRBV18
CASSTTGTGENIQYF
TGTGCCAGCTCGACCACCGGGACAGGCGAAAACATTCAGTACTTC
>TRBJ2-7|TRBD1|13|-|TRBV28
CASRSWDSYEQYF
TGTGCCAGCAGATCTTGGGACAGCTACGAGCAGTACTTC
>TRBJ2-3|-|13|-|TRBV7-2
CASSVEYRDTQYF
TGTGCCAGCAGCGTAGAGTACCGCGATACGCAGTATTTT
>TRBJ2-1|-|13|few|TRBV20-1
CSATDSGYNEQFF
TGCAGTGCTACGGATAGCGGTTACAATGAGCAGTTCTTC
>TRBJ1-1|-|13|-|TRBV7-2
CASSLVLNTEAFF
TGTGCCAGCAGCTTAGTTCTGAACACTGAAGCTTTCTTT
>TRBJ1-1|-|11|-|TRBV6-2/TRBV6-3
CATQMTTEAFF
TGTGCCACGCAAATGACCACTGAAGCTTTCTTT
>TRBJ1-2|-|17|-|TRBV7-9
CASSLLGVNPQGHGYTF
TGTGCCAGCAGCTTATTGGGAGTAAATCCACAGGGACATGGCTACACCTTC
>TRBJ2-7|-|11|-|TRBV20-1
CSAPWPDEQYF
TGCAGTGCTCCATGGCCTGACGAGCAGTACTTC
>TRBJ2-1|-|15|few|TRBV7-9
CASSPRTRIDNEQFF
TGTGCCAGCAGCCCTCGCACCAGGATTGACAATGAGCAGTTCTTC
>TRBJ1-5|TRBD1|15|-|TRBV6-2/TRBV6-3
CASGLQGAGNQPQHF
TGTGCCAGCGGCTTACAGGGGGCCGGCAATCAGCCCCAGCATTTT
>TRBJ2-1|-|14|-|TRBV29-1
CSVEDRERGYEQFF
TGCAGCGTTGAAGATCGAGAAAGGGGCTATGAGCAGTTCTTC
>TRBJ2-3|TRBD2|16|once|TRBV20-1
CSARSGGAGDTDTQYF
TGCAGTGCTAGATCCGGAGGCGCGGGGGACACAGATACGCAGTATTTT
>TRBJ1-5|-|13|-|TRBV25-1
CASSYMSNQLQHF
TGTGCCAGCAGCTACATGAGCAATCAGCTCCAGCATTTT
>TRBJ2-5|-|14|once|TRBV28
CASSFRPEGETQYF
TGTGCCAGCAGTTTTCGGCCGGAAGGAGAGACCCAGTACTTC
>TRBJ1-2|TRBD1|13|few|TRBV7-9
CASRTGTGSGYTF
TGTGCCAGCAGAACCGGGACAGGGAGCGGCTACACCTTC
>TRBJ2-1|TRBD2|18|-|TRBV4-2
CASSQDPELAGGRNEQFF
TGTGCCAGCAGCCAAGATCCCGAACTAGCGGGGGGGCGCAATGAGCAGTTCTTC
>TRBJ2-4|TRBD2|14|few|TRBV20-1
CSARVAGVLDIQYF
TGCAGTGCTAGGGTAGCGGGAGTTTTAGACATTCAGTACTTC
>TRBJ2-5|-|15|many|TRBV7-2
CASSLATGVQETQYF
TGTGCCAGCAGCTTAGCTACGGGAGTGCAAGAGACCCAGTACTTC
>TRBJ2-6|-|13|-|TRBV5-6
CAGQGSGANVLTF
TGTGCCGGCCAGGGCTCTGGGGCCAACGTCCTGACTTTC
>TRBJ2-5|TRBD2|16|-|TRBV7-9
CASSSLLAGPQETQYF
TGTGCCAGCAGCTCCCTACTAGCGGGGCCCCAAGAGACCCAGTACTTC
>TRBJ2-7|TRBD2|17|-|TRBV7-2
CASSLQGSASGYNEQYF
TGTGCCAGCAGCTTACAAGGCTCGGCTAGCGGATACAATGAGCAGTACTTC
>TRBJ2-4|-|11|once|TRBV6-5
CASSYRESQYF
TGTGCCAGCAGTTACCGGGAGTCCCAGTACTTC
>TRBJ2-6|-|13|many|TRBV20-1
CSANHPGANVLTF
TGCAGTGCTAATCACCCAGGGGCCAACGTCCTGACTTTC
>TRBJ2-1|-|15|once|TRBV10-3
CAIKAAADPSYEQFF
TGTGCCATCAAGGCGGCTGCTGACCCGTCCTACGAGCAGTTCTTC
>TRBJ2-3|-|12|-|TRBV29-1
CSGGGPTDTQYF
TGCAGCGGGGGCGGCCCCACAGATACGCAGTATTTT
>TRBJ2-7|-|14|-|TRBV3-1
CASSPQAFSYEQYF
TGTGCCAGCAGCCCCCAAGCGTTTTCCTACGAGCAGTACTTC
>TRBJ1-5|-|14|-|TRBV7-2
CASSAQYSNQPQHF
TGTGCCAGCAGCGCACAATATAGCAATCAGCCCCAGCATTTT
>TRBJ1-2|-|12|once|TRBV5-1
CASPGTRYGYTF
TGCGCCAGCCCAGGGACTAGGTATGGCTACACCTTC
>TRBJ1-2|TRBD1|16|-|TRBV7-9
CASSFSTKEGARGYTF
TGTGCCAGCAGCTTCTCGACAAAGGAGGGGGCTCGGGGCTACACCTTC
>TRBJ2-1|TRBD2|13|-|TRBV10-3
CAIRGEGWNEQFF
TGTGCCATCAGGGGGGAGGGTTGGAATGAGCAGTTCTTC
>TRBJ2-4|TRBD1|15|-|TRBV11-2
CASSTRQGTLSIQYF
TGTGCCAGCAGCACACGACAGGGGACCTTATCCATTCAGTACTTC
>TRBJ2-3|TRBD2|15|-|TRBV20-1
CSARVAGGPIDTQYF
TGCAGTGCTAGAGTAGCGGGAGGGCCGATAGATACGCAGTATTTT
>TRBJ2-7|-|12|-|TRBV29-1
CSVTSGVYEQYF
TGCAGCGTTACTTCGGGGGTCTACGAGCAGTACTTC
>TRBJ2-1|TRBD2|15|-|TRBV2
CAGKSTSGSYNEQFF
TGTGCCGGCAAATCGACTAGCGGGTCATACAATGAGCAGTTCTTC
>TRBJ1-1|-|14|-|TRBV15
CATSSGVTAEDAFF
TGTGCCACCAGCAGTGGGGTAACAGCCGAGGACGCTTTCTTT
>TRBJ2-7|TRBD2|18|few|TRBV4-1
CASSQDFAGGIFGNEQYF
TGCGCCAGCAGCCAAGATTTTGCGGGAGGCATTTTTGGTAACGAGCAGTACTTC